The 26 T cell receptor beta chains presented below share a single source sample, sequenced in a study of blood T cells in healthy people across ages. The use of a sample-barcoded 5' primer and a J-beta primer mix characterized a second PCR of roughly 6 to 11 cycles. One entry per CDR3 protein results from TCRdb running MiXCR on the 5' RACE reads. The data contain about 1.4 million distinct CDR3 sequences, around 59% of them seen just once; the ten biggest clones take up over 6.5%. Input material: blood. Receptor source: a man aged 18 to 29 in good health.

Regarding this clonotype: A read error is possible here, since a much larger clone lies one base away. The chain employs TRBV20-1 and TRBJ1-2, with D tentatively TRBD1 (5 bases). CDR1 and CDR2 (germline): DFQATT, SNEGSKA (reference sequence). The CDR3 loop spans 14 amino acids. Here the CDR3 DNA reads TGCAGTGCTGGAGAGGGACGCACTAACTATGACTACACCTTC. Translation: CSAGEGRTNYDYTF.

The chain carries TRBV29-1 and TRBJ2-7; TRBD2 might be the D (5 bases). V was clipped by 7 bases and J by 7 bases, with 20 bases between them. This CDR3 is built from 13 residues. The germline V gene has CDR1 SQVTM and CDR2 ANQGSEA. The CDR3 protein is CSAILGSPHEQYF. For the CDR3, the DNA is TGCAGCGCTATCCTGGGGAGCCCCCATGAGCAGTACTTC.

CDR3 nucleotide sequence: TGTGCCATCACGAGTAGCGGGAGTAATGGAGAGCAGTTCTTC. The encoded protein is CAITSSGSNGEQFF. The chain uses TRBV10-3 and TRBJ2-1, with 9 bases that match TRBD2. Germline V CDR1 and CDR2: ENHRY, SYGVKD. Unmatched junction bases numbered 11, after V lost 7 bases and J lost 10 bases. The CDR3 runs 14 residues.

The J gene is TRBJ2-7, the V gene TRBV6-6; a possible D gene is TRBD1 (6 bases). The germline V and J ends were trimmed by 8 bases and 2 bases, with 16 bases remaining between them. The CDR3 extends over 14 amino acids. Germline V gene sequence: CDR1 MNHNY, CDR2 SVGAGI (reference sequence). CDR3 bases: TGTGCCAGCGGGGCAATGGCAGGGGCCTACGAGCAGTACTTC. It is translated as CASGAMAGAYEQYF.

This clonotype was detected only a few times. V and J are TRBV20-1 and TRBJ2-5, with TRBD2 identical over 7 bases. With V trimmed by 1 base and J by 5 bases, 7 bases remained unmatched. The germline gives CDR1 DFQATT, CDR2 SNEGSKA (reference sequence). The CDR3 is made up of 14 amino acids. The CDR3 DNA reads TGCAGTGCTAGAGTCCTAGCGGATCGGGAGACCCAGTACTTC. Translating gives CSARVLADRETQYF.

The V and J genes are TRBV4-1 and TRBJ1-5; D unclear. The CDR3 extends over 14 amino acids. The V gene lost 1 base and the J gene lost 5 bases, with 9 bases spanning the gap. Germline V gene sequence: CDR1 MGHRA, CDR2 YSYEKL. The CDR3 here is CASSQGSSDQPQHF. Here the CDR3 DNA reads TGCGCCAGCAGCCAAGGTTCATCGGATCAGCCCCAGCATTTT.

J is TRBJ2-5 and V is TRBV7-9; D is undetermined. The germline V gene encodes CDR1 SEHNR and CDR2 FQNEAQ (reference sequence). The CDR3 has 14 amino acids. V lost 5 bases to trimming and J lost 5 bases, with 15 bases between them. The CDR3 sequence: CASSPPARWETQYF. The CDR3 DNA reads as TGTGCCAGCAGCCCCCCGGCTAGATGGGAGACCCAGTACTTC.

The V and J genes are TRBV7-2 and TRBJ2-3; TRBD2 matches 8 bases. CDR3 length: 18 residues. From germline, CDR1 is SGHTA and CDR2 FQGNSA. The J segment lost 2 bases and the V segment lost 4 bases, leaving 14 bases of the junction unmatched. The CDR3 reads CASSSSFRLALTTDTQYF. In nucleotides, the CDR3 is TGTGCCAGCAGCTCCAGCTTTAGACTAGCGCTAACCACAGATACGCAGTATTTT.

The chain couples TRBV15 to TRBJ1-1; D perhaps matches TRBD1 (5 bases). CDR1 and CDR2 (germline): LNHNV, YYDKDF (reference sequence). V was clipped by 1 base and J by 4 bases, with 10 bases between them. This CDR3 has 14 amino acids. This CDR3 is CATSRVTGTTEAFF. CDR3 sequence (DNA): TGTGCCACCAGCAGAGTTACGGGGACCACTGAAGCTTTCTTT.

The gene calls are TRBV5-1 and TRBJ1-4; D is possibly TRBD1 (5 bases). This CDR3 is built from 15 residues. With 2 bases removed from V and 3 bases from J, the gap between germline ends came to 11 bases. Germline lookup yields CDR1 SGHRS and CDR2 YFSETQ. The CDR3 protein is CASSFKTESNEKLFF. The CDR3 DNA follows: TGCGCCAGCAGCTTCAAGACAGAGTCTAATGAAAAACTGTTTTTT.

The CDR3 DNA is TGTGCCAGCAGTGAATTCCCCGGCAACGTAGGTGGCGAGCAGTACTTC. Amino acids: CASSEFPGNVGGEQYF. This rearrangement joins TRBV2 to TRBJ2-4; D gene ambiguous. The DNA matches TRBJ2-7 better at its end, which makes the J call doubtful. The CDR3 spans 16 residues. Per the germline V gene, CDR1 is SNHLY and CDR2 is FYNNEI.

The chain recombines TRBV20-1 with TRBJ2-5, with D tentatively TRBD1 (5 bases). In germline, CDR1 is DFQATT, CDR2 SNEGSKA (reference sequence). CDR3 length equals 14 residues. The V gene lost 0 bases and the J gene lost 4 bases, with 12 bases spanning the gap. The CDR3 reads CSARDVQGRETQYF. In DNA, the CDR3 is TGCAGTGCTAGAGATGTCCAGGGTAGAGAGACCCAGTACTTC.

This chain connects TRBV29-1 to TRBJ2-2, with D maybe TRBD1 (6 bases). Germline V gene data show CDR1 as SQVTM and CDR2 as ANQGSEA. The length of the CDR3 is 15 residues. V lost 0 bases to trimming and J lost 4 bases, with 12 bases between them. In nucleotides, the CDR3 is TGCAGCGTTGAAGATCGCAGGGGCCTCACCGGGGAGCTGTTTTTT. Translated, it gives CSVEDRRGLTGELFF.

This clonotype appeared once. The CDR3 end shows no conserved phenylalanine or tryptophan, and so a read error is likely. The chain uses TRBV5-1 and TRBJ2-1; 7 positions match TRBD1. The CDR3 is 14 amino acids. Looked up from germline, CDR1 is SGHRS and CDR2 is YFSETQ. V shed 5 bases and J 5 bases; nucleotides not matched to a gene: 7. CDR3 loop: CASRLRDSNNEQFL. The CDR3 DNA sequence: TGCGCCAGCAGGTTAAGGGACAGCAACAATGAGCAGTTCTTA.

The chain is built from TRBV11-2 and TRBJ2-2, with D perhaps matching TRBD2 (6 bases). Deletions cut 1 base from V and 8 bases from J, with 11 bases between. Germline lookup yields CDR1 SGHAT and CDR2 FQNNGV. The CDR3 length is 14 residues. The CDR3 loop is CASSLAPGAGELFF. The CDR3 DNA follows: TGTGCCAGCAGCTTAGCACCGGGAGCGGGGGAGCTGTTTTTT.

The CDR3 region has the DNA TGCAGCACCTTAGGCGGGAGTAAATACGAGCAGTACTTC. Residues: CSTLGGSKYEQYF. The chain joins TRBV20-1 to TRBJ2-7; 7 bases fit TRBD2. CDR1 and CDR2 (germline): DFQATT, SNEGSKA (reference sequence). The CDR3 length is 13 residues.

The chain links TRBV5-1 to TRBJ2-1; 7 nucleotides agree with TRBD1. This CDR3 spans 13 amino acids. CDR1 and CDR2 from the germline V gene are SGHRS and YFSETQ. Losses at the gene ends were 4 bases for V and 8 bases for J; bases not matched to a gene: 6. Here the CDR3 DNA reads TGCGCCAGCAGCACGGGACAGAGGGATGAGCAGTTCTTC. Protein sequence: CASSTGQRDEQFF.

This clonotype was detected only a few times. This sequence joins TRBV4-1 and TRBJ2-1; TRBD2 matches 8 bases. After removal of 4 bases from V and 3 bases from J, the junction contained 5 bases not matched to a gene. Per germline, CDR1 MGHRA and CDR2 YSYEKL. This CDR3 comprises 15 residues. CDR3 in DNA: TGCGCCAGCAGCCGGATAGCGGGGAGCTACAATGAGCAGTTCTTC. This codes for CASSRIAGSYNEQFF.

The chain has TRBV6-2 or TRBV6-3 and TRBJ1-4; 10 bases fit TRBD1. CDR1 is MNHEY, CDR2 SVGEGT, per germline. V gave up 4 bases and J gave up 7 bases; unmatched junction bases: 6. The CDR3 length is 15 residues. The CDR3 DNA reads TGTGCCAGCAGTTTCGTCCGGGACAGGGGTGAAAAACTGTTTTTT. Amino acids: CASSFVRDRGEKLFF.

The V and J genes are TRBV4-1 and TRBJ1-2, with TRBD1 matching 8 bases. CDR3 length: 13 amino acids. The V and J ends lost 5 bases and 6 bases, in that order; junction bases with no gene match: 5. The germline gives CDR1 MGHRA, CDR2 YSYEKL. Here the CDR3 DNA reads TGCGCCAGCAGCAAGGACAGGGACAATGGCTACACCTTC. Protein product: CASSKDRDNGYTF.

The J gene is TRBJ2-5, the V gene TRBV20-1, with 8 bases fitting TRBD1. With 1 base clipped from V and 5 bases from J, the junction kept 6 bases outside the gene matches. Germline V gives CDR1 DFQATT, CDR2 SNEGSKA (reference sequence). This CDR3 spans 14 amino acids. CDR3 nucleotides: TGCAGTGCTAGAGGGACAGGGAGTTTGGAGACCCAGTACTTC. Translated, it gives CSARGTGSLETQYF.

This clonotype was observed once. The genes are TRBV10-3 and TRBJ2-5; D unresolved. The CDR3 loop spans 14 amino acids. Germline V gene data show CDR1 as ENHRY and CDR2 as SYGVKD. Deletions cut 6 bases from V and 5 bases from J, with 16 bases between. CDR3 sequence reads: CAISGPDARETQYF. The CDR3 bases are TGTGCCATCAGCGGTCCGGACGCACGCGAGACCCAGTACTTC.

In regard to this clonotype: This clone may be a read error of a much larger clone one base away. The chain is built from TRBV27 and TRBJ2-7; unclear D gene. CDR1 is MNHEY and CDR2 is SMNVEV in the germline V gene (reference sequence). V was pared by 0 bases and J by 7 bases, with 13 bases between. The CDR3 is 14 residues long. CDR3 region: CASSLSHRNNEQYF. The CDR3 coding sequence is TGTGCCAGCAGTTTATCGCACAGAAACAATGAGCAGTACTTC.

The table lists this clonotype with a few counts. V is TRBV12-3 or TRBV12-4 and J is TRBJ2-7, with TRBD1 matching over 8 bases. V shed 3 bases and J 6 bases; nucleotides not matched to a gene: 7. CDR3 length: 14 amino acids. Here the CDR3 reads CASSFVQGQAEQYF. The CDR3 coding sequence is TGTGCCAGCAGTTTTGTGCAGGGACAGGCCGAGCAGTACTTC.

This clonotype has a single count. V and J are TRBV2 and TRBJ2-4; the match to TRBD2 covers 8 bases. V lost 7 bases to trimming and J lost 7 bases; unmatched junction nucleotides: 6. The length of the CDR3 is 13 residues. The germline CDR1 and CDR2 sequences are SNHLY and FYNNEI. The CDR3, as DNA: TGTGCCAGCAACGGGAGGGGTAGGAACATTCAGTACTTC. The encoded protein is CASNGRGRNIQYF.

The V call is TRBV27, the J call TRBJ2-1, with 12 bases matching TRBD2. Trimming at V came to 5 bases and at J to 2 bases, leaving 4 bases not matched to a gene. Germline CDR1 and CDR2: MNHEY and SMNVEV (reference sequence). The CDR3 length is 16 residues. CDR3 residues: CASSAPSGGAYNEQFF. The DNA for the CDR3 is TGTGCCAGCAGTGCTCCTAGCGGGGGGGCCTACAATGAGCAGTTCTTC.